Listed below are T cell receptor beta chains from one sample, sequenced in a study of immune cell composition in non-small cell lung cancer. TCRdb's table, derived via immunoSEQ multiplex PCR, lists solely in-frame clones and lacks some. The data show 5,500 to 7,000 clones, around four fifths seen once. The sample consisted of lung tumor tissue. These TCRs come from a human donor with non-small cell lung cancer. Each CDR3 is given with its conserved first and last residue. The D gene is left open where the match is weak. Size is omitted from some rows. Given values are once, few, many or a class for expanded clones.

TGTGCCAGCAGCGTCAGCGGGGGGGCCGGCAATGAGCAGTTCTTC CASSVSGGAGNEQFF TRBV11-3 - TRBJ2-1 TRBD2
TGTGCCACCAGCAGCCCCCAGGAGGGAGATACGCAGTATTTT CATSSPQEGDTQYF TRBV15 - TRBJ2-3 -
TGTGCCAGCAGCTCAGGATCCGATGAAAAACTGTTTTTT CASSSGSDEKLFF TRBV7-2 - TRBJ1-4 -
TGTGCCAGCTCCGATGGACAGGGGACAGCTAACTATGGCTACACCTTC CASSDGQGTANYGYTF TRBV18 once TRBJ1-2 TRBD1
TGTGCCAGCACCCTAGGGGGGGCGGGGGGGACTGAAGCTTTCTTT CASTLGGAGGTEAFF TRBV28 - TRBJ1-1 -
TGTGCCTGGATGACTAGACCCCTCACCGGGGAGCTGTTTTTT CAWMTRPLTGELFF TRBV30 - TRBJ2-2 -
TGTGCCAGCAAGAGCCGGGACAGGGGTCCCTACGAGCAGTACTTC CASKSRDRGPYEQYF TRBV28 few TRBJ2-7 TRBD1
TGCGCCAGCAGCCAAGACACAGGGGGCCTCTCTGGAAACACCATATATTTT CASSQDTGGLSGNTIYF TRBV4-1 - TRBJ1-3 TRBD1
TGTGCCAGCAGTTCATCACAGGGGTGGAATCAGCCCCAGCATTTT CASSSSQGWNQPQHF TRBV6-1 few TRBJ1-5 TRBD1
TGTGCCAGCAGTTACCTGACGGGGGTTGAAAAACTGTTTTTT CASSYLTGVEKLFF TRBV6-5 - TRBJ1-4 -
TGTGCCAGCAGCTCAACCGGGGAGCTGTTTTTT CASSSTGELFF TRBV11-3 - TRBJ2-2 -
TGTGCCAGCACTTCCGACGGTAGAGCGGGCGGTCAGCCCCAGCATTTT CASTSDGRAGGQPQHF TRBV2 once TRBJ1-5 -
TGTGCCAGCACCTTAGATGTGAGGGGGCTGAATGAGCAGTTCTTC CASTLDVRGLNEQFF TRBV19 - TRBJ2-1 TRBD1
TGTGCCAGCAGCCAAGAAAGGGTCAGGACTAGCGGCTACCAAGAGACCCAGTACTTC CASSQERVRTSGYQETQYF TRBV4-2 - TRBJ2-5 TRBD2
TGTGCCAGCAGCTTGTCGGGCTTGGGACTTACTTTAGCCAAAAACATTCAGTACTTC CASSLSGLGLTLAKNIQYF TRBV5-6 - TRBJ2-4 -
TGTGCCACCAGCAGAGAACAGGGCGGGAGCACTGAAGCTTTCTTT CATSREQGGSTEAFF TRBV15 - TRBJ1-1 -
TGTGCCAGCTCACGAGAGGGAACCTACAATGAGCAGTTCTTC CASSREGTYNEQFF TRBV18 - TRBJ2-1 -
TGTGCTAGTGGTTCAACAGGGAGTGCCTATAATTCACCCCTCCACTTT CASGSTGSAYNSPLHF TRBV12-5 - TRBJ1-6 -
TGTGCCAGCAGAGGACTAGCGGGGGCCGGGAGGCAGTTCTTC CASRGLAGAGRQFF TRBV2 - TRBJ2-1 TRBD2
TGCAGCGTTGCCCTGACAGGGGGCGCTTCCGAGCAGTACTTC CSVALTGGASEQYF TRBV29-1 - TRBJ2-7 TRBD1
TGTGCCAGCAGCTTAACCGGGACAGGGGCGAGCACTGAAGCTTTCTTT CASSLTGTGASTEAFF TRBV7-3 - TRBJ1-1 TRBD1
TGTGCCAGCACCCTAACTACCAATTCACCCCTCCACTTT CASTLTTNSPLHF TRBV4-2 once TRBJ1-6 -
TGTGCCAGCAGCCCGGGACAGTGGGAAGGTCGCTACACCTTC CASSPGQWEGRYTF TRBV28 - TRBJ1-2 TRBD1
TGTGCCAGCAGACAAAGCGGGGGCAATCCCTACGAGCAGTACTTC CASRQSGGNPYEQYF TRBV5-4 - TRBJ2-7 TRBD2
TGCGCCAGCAGCTTCACTACTCAAGAGACCCAGTACTTC CASSFTTQETQYF TRBV5-1 once TRBJ2-5 -
TGTGCCAGCAGGGAAGGACTTGGGAACACTGAAGCTTTCTTT CASREGLGNTEAFF TRBV5-4 - TRBJ1-1 -
TGCGCCAGCAGCTTGGGGGGGGTGGATCAGCCCCAGCATTTT CASSLGGVDQPQHF TRBV5-1 - TRBJ1-5 -
TGTGCCAGCAGCCAAGGTCTACGGGCGGGGGTCACAGATACGCAGTATTTT CASSQGLRAGVTDTQYF TRBV4-2 - TRBJ2-3 TRBD2
TGTGCCAGCAGTTTAAATGAGAGTCGCGGAAAACTGTTTTTT CASSLNESRGKLFF TRBV27 once TRBJ1-4 -
TGCGCCAGCAGGAATACAGGGGGCACTGAAGCTTTCTTT CASRNTGGTEAFF TRBV5-1 - TRBJ1-1 TRBD1
TGTGCCAGCAGCTTAGCAGGGGCCGGGGAGCTGTTTTTT CASSLAGAGELFF TRBV7-3 - TRBJ2-2 -
TGTGCCAGCAGCCTGGACAGGGGGCCCTATGGCTACACCTTC CASSLDRGPYGYTF TRBV7-3 - TRBJ1-2 TRBD1
TGTGCCACCCTCTACATCGGGGATAGGATGTTCTTT CATLYIGDRMFF TRBV28 - TRBJ1-1 -
TGCGCCAGCAGCTTACAGACAGCGAACACTGAAGCTTTCTTT CASSLQTANTEAFF TRBV5-1 - TRBJ1-1 -
TGTGCCAGTAGCACCCGAGACAGGTTTAACTATGGCTACACCTTC CASSTRDRFNYGYTF TRBV19 - TRBJ1-2 -
TGCGCCAGCAGCCCGGGACAGCGGGTGGACACTGAAGCTTTCTTT CASSPGQRVDTEAFF TRBV5-1 - TRBJ1-1 TRBD1
TGTGCCTGGAAGTATAGAAGAGGCCAGGGGATTGAAAAACTGTTTTTT CAWKYRRGQGIEKLFF TRBV30 - TRBJ1-4 -
TGTGCCTGGAGTATCGGGACAGGGTATGGGGGGTACGAGCAGTACTTC CAWSIGTGYGGYEQYF TRBV30 once TRBJ2-7 TRBD1
TGTGCCCACACGGGGGGTAACACAGATACGCAGTATTTT CAHTGGNTDTQYF TRBV28 - TRBJ2-3 TRBD2
TGTGCCAGCTCACCTGACCTTACAGGTGGAGAAAAACTGTTTTTT CASSPDLTGGEKLFF TRBV18 - TRBJ1-4 -
TGTGCCTGGAGTGGGGGGACAGGGGTTCGTGGCTACACCTTC CAWSGGTGVRGYTF TRBV30 - TRBJ1-2 TRBD1
TGTGCCACCAACACAGGGTTACTTAGCAATCAGCCCCAGCATTTT CATNTGLLSNQPQHF TRBV19 - TRBJ1-5 -
TGTGCCAGCAGCTTAGGGGGGAGGGCTAATGAAAAACTGTTTTTT CASSLGGRANEKLFF TRBV7-2 once TRBJ1-4 -
TGTGCCAGCAGCCTATACTCGAGGGACACCGATACCTACGAGCAGTACTTC CASSLYSRDTDTYEQYF TRBV5-4 - TRBJ2-7 -
TGTGCCAGTATGTTCCAGGGGACTGAAGCTTTCTTT CASMFQGTEAFF TRBV19 - TRBJ1-1 -
TGTGCCAGCAGTTACCAGACTAGCTCCTACGAGCAGTACTTC CASSYQTSSYEQYF TRBV6-5 - TRBJ2-7 -
TGTGCCAGTAGTAGACAGGGGGCGATCGATTTCCATGGCTACACCTTC CASSRQGAIDFHGYTF TRBV19 - TRBJ1-2 TRBD1
TGTGCCACAAAACAGGATTATCAAGATGAAAAACTGTTTTTT CATKQDYQDEKLFF TRBV19 - TRBJ1-4 -
TGTGCCAGCAGCTCACAGGGACCGGCTGGGGCCAACGTCCTGACTTTC CASSSQGPAGANVLTF TRBV27 - TRBJ2-6 -
TGTGCCAGCAGTGGGACGATGGGGACTAGCTGGGGATACGAGCAGTACTTC CASSGTMGTSWGYEQYF TRBV6-1 - TRBJ2-7 TRBD2
TGTGCCAGTAGTAGCGCCCTTCACGGGGAGCTGTTTTTT CASSSALHGELFF TRBV19 - TRBJ2-2 -
TGTGCCAGCAGCGATCGTGGGTCCCATACAGGCGAGCAGTTCTTC CASSDRGSHTGEQFF TRBV9 - TRBJ2-1 -